The text below deals with one T cell receptor (beta chain). Its antigen is not known. This sample was included in a study of early stage breast cancer tumors. Study results and caveats: Tumors had roughly 2.4-fold higher T cell density and higher clonality than adjacent normal breast tissue.

The germline V gene has CDR1 MNHEY and CDR2 SMNVEV (reference sequence). V trimming: 2 bases; J trimming: 2 bases; junction bases outside the gene matches: 3. The CDR3 has 15 residues. TCRdb keeps only in-frame clones here, not all; method: immunoSEQ multiplex PCR. Among fewer than 30,000 clones, around three quarters were seen once, and the ten largest hold roughly 13%. The sequenced sample was blood. The rearrangement uses TRBV27 and TRBJ2-5; 9 nucleotides line up with TRBD2. This sequence was found in a person between 60 and 70 years old with breast cancer. CDR3 DNA sequence: TGTGCCAGCAGTTTAGGGACTAGCAGGCAAGAGACCCAGTACTTC. It translates to CASSLGTSRQETQYF.